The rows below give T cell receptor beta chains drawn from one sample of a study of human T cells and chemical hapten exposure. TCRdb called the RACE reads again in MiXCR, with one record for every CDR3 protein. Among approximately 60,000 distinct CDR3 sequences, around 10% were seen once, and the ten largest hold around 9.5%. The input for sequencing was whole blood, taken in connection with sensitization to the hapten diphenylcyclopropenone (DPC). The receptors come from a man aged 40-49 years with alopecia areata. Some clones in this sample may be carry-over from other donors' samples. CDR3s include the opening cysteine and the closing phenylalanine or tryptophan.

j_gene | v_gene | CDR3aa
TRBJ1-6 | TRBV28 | CASSLRTPPDSPLHF
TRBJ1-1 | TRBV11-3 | CASSLDRQGRIDTEAFF
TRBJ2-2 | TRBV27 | CASKGHGELFF
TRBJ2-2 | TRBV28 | CASSLKGVSSHTGELFF
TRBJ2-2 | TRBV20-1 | CSAPRGGNTGELFF
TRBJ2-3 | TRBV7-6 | CASSLEGARGDTQYF
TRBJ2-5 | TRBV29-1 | CSAQDTIQETQYF
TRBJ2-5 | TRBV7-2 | CASSSRGRLAGGETQYF
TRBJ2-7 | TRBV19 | CASSILAGGDYEQYF
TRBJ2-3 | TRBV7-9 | CASSLIISRPTSTDTQYF
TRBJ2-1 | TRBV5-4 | CASSSRTRRGGNEQFF
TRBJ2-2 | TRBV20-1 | CSANRPTPGELFF
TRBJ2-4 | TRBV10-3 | CAIIQGLAKNIQYF
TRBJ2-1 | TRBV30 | CAADEGAPYNEQFF
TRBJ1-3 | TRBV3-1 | CASSPGRGNTIYF
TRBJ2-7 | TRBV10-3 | CAISEEGGPIYEQYF
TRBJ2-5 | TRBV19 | CASSIGSQETQYF
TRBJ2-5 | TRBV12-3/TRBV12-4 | CASYKAGQETQYF
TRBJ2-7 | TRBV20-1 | CSARPIRDRSSYEQYF
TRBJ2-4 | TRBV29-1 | CSVEGPGLAKNIQYF
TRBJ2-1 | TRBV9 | CASSVVGGSSYNEQFF
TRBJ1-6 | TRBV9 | CASSVGEGLAPLHF
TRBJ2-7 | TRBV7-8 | CASSLSLGSSYEQYF
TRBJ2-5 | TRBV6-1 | CASSEQSSPGTQYF
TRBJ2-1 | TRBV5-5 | CASNSGTTYNEQFF
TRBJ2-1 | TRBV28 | CASVLGTGGYNEQFF
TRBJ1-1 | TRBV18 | CASSPDRKNTEAFF
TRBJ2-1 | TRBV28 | CASRRDRVSNEQFF
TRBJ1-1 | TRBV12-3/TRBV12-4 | CASRTTGMNTEAFF
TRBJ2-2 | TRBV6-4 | CASSEQSTGELFF
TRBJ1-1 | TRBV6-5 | CASSFRQGEAFF
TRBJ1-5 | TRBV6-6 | CASSSPQGRGNQPQHF
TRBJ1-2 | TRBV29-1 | CSVDSLYGYTF
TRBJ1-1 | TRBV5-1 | CASKLTGTGKPNTEAFF
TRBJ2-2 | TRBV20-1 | CRWVASAITGELFF
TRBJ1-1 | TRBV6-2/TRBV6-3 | CASRQGNTEAFF
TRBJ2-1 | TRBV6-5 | CASRRLGTRTINEQFF
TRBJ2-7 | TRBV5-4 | CASSPGTELWEQYF
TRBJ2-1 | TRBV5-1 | CASSLGWEGSYNEQFF
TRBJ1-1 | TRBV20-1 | CSAKVGTASEAFF
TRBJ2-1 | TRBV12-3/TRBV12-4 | CASSVFRGGTTNNEQFF
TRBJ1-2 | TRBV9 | CASSLNRGANYGYTF
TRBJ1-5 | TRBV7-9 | CASSRDSRNQPQHF
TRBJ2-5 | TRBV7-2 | CASSFIGSQETQYF
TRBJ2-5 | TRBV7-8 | CASSPSRDRGETQYF
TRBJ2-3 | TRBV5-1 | CASSFRGTSTDTQYF